Listed below are T cell receptor beta chains from one sample, sequenced in a study of T-cell reconstitution after alpha-beta-depleted transplantation in children. TCRdb called the PCR reads again in MiXCR, with one record for every CDR3 protein. The table has 750,000 to 950,000 distinct CDR3 sequences, 16% seen once. The sample consisted of PBMCs, mostly from graft donor cells, taken 360 days after TCRalphabeta/CD19-depleted stem cell transplant. The receptors stem from a male patient under 18 who had a stem cell transplant for acute lymphoblastic leukemia, so the T cells may come from the graft donor. Each CDR3 is given with its conserved first and last residue. The order of the fields is V gene, J gene, CDR3 length, clone size, D gene, CDR3 protein, CDR3 DNA. D genes are given only for firm matches. Size tells how often a clone was seen (once, few, many) or the class of an expanded clone, and some rows leave it out.

V gene: TRBV15; J gene: TRBJ2-7; CDR3 length: 15; clone size: -; D gene: -; CDR3 protein: CATSRDGSFSYEQYF; CDR3 DNA: TGTGCCACCAGCAGAGATGGCAGTTTCTCCTACGAGCAGTACTTC
V gene: TRBV12-3/TRBV12-4; J gene: TRBJ2-6; CDR3 length: 15; clone size: many; D gene: TRBD1; CDR3 protein: CASRTGLSGANVLTF; CDR3 DNA: TGTGCCAGCAGGACAGGGCTCTCTGGGGCCAACGTCCTGACTTTC
V gene: TRBV11-2; J gene: TRBJ1-2; CDR3 length: 13; clone size: many; D gene: -; CDR3 protein: CASSLGQRYGYTF; CDR3 DNA: TGTGCCAGCAGCTTAGGGCAGCGCTATGGCTACACCTTC
V gene: TRBV20-1; J gene: TRBJ1-2; CDR3 length: 14; clone size: -; D gene: -; CDR3 protein: CSARGPGQSYGYTF; CDR3 DNA: TGCAGTGCTAGGGGGCCGGGACAATCGTATGGCTACACCTTC
V gene: TRBV5-1; J gene: TRBJ2-1; CDR3 length: 14; clone size: many; D gene: TRBD2; CDR3 protein: CASSHPSGTNEQFF; CDR3 DNA: TGCGCCAGCAGCCACCCTAGCGGGACAAATGAGCAGTTCTTC
V gene: TRBV6-1; J gene: TRBJ2-3; CDR3 length: 15; clone size: -; D gene: -; CDR3 protein: CASTERSIRTDTQYF; CDR3 DNA: TGTGCCAGCACCGAAAGGAGTATCCGCACAGATACGCAGTATTTT
V gene: TRBV4-2; J gene: TRBJ2-7; CDR3 length: 16; clone size: many; D gene: -; CDR3 protein: CASSQDFRGASYEQYF; CDR3 DNA: TGTGCCAGCAGCCAAGATTTCCGGGGGGCCTCCTACGAGCAGTACTTC
V gene: TRBV7-2; J gene: TRBJ2-7; CDR3 length: 14; clone size: -; D gene: -; CDR3 protein: CASSLQLGSYEQYF; CDR3 DNA: TGTGCCAGCAGCTTACAACTAGGATCCTACGAGCAGTACTTC
V gene: TRBV12-3/TRBV12-4; J gene: TRBJ2-1; CDR3 length: 12; clone size: many; D gene: -; CDR3 protein: CASSLGFNEQFF; CDR3 DNA: TGTGCCAGCAGTTTGGGTTTCAATGAGCAGTTCTTC
V gene: TRBV18; J gene: TRBJ1-1; CDR3 length: 15; clone size: many; D gene: -; CDR3 protein: CASSPRSVMNTEAFF; CDR3 DNA: TGTGCCAGCTCACCACGCTCGGTAATGAACACTGAAGCTTTCTTT